This T cell receptor (beta chain) is drawn from a study of cytomegalovirus exposure and HLA in healthy donors. Notes on the study in general: Previous analysis showed most TCR beta V segments were productive about 87% or about 30% of the time.

As to this clone: The antigen remains undetermined.

From germline, CDR1 is GTSNPN and CDR2 SVGIG (reference sequence). V shed 3 bases and J 8 bases; nucleotides not matched to a gene: 5. The CDR3 runs to 14 residues. With 60 Vbeta and 13 Jbeta primers, the PCR was carried out. Generated by immunoSEQ multiplex PCR, the TCRdb table keeps only in-frame clones and is missing some. The sample lists 150,000 to 200,000 clones; 73% were seen once. The sequencing input was PBMCs. The TCR sequence derives from a woman between 18 and 29 years old in good health and CMV-seropositive. The chain couples TRBV30 to TRBJ1-6; 9 bases match TRBD1. CDR3 residues: CAWRMDRGYSPLHF. CDR3 coding DNA: TGTGCCTGGAGGATGGACAGGGGATATTCACCCCTCCACTTT.